This T cell receptor beta chain was documented in a study of CD8 T cells in ankylosing spondylitis. This clonotype was counted between two and nine times. Its cognate antigen is unknown. V was trimmed by 4 bases and J by 0 bases, leaving 7 bases between them. From germline, CDR1 is SEHNR and CDR2 FQNEAQ (reference sequence). The CDR3 consists of 15 residues. Each CDR3 protein is one row after TCRdb ran MiXCR on the 5' RACE reads. The sample shows about 750,000 distinct CDR3 sequences, 19% of them seen only once. Whole-study results and caveats: A TCR beta motif of eight highly homologous variants appeared characteristic of ankylosing spondylitis blood.

The sample comprised blood, either unsorted or a sorted T cell fraction (not recorded which). The sequence derives from a male donor with ankylosing spondylitis. The chain has TRBV7-9 and TRBJ2-6; D uncertain. The CDR3 region is CASSYDGSGANVLTF. The CDR3 coding sequence is TGTGCCAGCAGCTACGACGGCTCTGGGGCCAACGTCCTGACTTTC. Drawing the rest from reference TRBV7-9 and TRBJ2-6, the complete variable domain is DTGVSQNPRHKITKRGQNVTFRCDPISEHNRLYWYRQTLGQGPEFLTYFQNEAQLEKSRLLSDRFSAERPKGSFSTLEIQRTEQGDSAMYLCASSYDGSGANVLTFGAGSRLTVL.